Listed here are 9 T cell receptor beta chains from one sample, sequenced in a study of blood T cell repertoires in COVID-19. Data came from immunoSEQ multiplex PCR; TCRdb stores just in-frame clones and leaves some out. Found here are around 68,000 clones, roughly nine tenths of them singletons; the top ten hold 2.5% to 3%. Material for sequencing was peripheral blood. All receptors come from a man in his forties or fifties with acute or convalescent COVID-19.

V gene TRBV7-9 combines with J gene TRBJ2-3; 8 bases agree with TRBD2. The germline CDR1 and CDR2 sequences are SEHNR and FQNEAQ (reference sequence). V lost 4 bases, J lost 4 bases, and 7 bases stayed unmatched. The CDR3 contains 15 residues. CDR3 DNA: TGTGCCAGCAGCTCCTTAGCGGGATACGCAGATACGCAGTATTTT. Protein product: CASSSLAGYADTQYF.

The chain links TRBV19 to TRBJ2-7; 10 bases are a match to TRBD1. The J segment lost 2 bases and the V segment lost 5 bases, leaving 15 bases of the junction unmatched. This CDR3 contains 18 residues. In germline, CDR1 is LNHDA, CDR2 SQIVND (reference sequence). The CDR3 region has the DNA TGTGCCAGTAGTCGGCCGGGACAGGGGCCCAAGAGCCCCTACGAGCAGTACTTC. Translated, it gives CASSRPGQGPKSPYEQYF. The entire variable domain, with the rest obtained from reference TRBV19 and TRBJ2-7, is as follows: DGGITQSPKYLFRKEGQNVTLSCEQNLNHDAMYWYRQDPGQGLRLIYYSQIVNDFQKGDIAEGYSVSREKKESFPLTVTSAQKNPTAFYLCASSRPGQGPKSPYEQYFGPGTRLTVT.

CDR3 in DNA: TGCGCCAGCAGCTTCCACGGTCGAAATACTAGAAACGGCACAGATACGCAGTATTTT. As protein: CASSFHGRNTRNGTDTQYF. The chain joins TRBV5-1 to TRBJ2-3; possibly TRBD2 for D (5 bases). CDR3 size: 19 residues. CDR1 and CDR2 (germline): SGHRS, YFSETQ. Trimming cost V 2 bases and J 1 base, with 23 bases left between them.

This chain links TRBV29-1 with TRBJ1-2, with 7 nucleotides matching TRBD1. The CDR3 runs 13 residues. Losses at the gene ends were 2 bases for V and 4 bases for J; bases not matched to a gene: 4. Germline CDR1 reads SQVTM; CDR2 reads ANQGSEA. The CDR3 nucleotides are TGCAGCGTTGAAATCCGGGACAGCTATGGCTACACCTTC. As protein: CSVEIRDSYGYTF.

The J gene is TRBJ1-2, the V gene TRBV30; D is possibly TRBD1 (6 bases). Trimming left V 3 bases short and J 8 bases short, with 22 bases between. This CDR3 has 15 residues. Germline CDR1 GTSNPN, CDR2 SVGIG (reference sequence). CDR3 region: CAWRGQGLRVGGYTF. Written as DNA, the CDR3 is TGTGCCTGGAGGGGTCAGGGGTTGCGTGTTGGGGGCTACACCTTC.

This sequence joins TRBV4-1 and TRBJ1-2, with 7 nucleotides matching TRBD1. Germline values: CDR1 MGHRA, CDR2 YSYEKL. CDR3 length equals 17 residues. V dropped 4 bases and J dropped 2; count of bases not matched to a gene: 13. DNA for the CDR3: TGCGCCAGCAGCCCACAATTTAGACAGGGTATGAACTATGGCTACACCTTC. Amino acid sequence: CASSPQFRQGMNYGYTF.

The V gene is TRBV5-1, the J gene TRBJ2-1; 11 bases map to TRBD2. Trimming removed 4 bases from V and 7 bases from J; junction bases left unmatched: 13. The CDR3 has 17 residues. Germline V CDR1 and CDR2: SGHRS, YFSETQ. CDR3 amino acids: CASSVTTSGSFINEQFF. CDR3 nucleotide sequence: TGCGCCAGCAGCGTCACCACTAGCGGGAGTTTCATTAATGAGCAGTTCTTC.

V is TRBV5-6 and J is TRBJ2-7, with TRBD2 identical over 9 bases. This CDR3 has 15 residues. Looked up from germline, CDR1 is SGHDT and CDR2 is YYEEEE. V shed 2 bases, J shed 3 bases, and the junction held 6 bases outside the gene matches. The CDR3 DNA follows: TGTGCCAGCAGCTTTCGGACTAGCGCAAACTACGAGCAGTACTTC. Translated: CASSFRTSANYEQYF.

The V call is TRBV27, the J call TRBJ1-5; 8 positions match TRBD1. CDR1 and CDR2 (germline): MNHEY, SMNVEV (reference sequence). This CDR3 is built from 14 residues. V was pared by 6 bases and J by 3 bases, with 4 bases of the junction left unmatched. CDR3 nucleotide sequence: TGTGCCAGCAGAGGACAGGGTACCAATCAGCCCCAGCATTTT. This translates into CASRGQGTNQPQHF.